Listed here are 28 T cell receptor beta chains from one sample, sequenced in a study of blood T cell repertoires in COVID-19. The repertoire was sequenced with immunoSEQ multiplex PCR; TCRdb's copy has only in-frame clones and lacks some. The data contain 200,000 to 250,000 clones, about four fifths of them singletons. Material: PBMCs or T cells enriched from blood (not recorded which). Every receptor here comes from a woman aged 40-49 years with acute COVID-19.

The genes are TRBV5-4 and TRBJ2-7; a weak D match, TRBD2 (6 bases). Germline CDR1 reads SGHNT; CDR2 reads YYREEE (reference sequence). With 8 bases removed from V and 6 bases from J, the gap between germline ends came to 15 bases. This CDR3 comprises 12 residues. The CDR3 sequence is CASKDYLGEQYF. In DNA form, the CDR3 reads TGTGCCAGTAAGGACTATCTTGGCGAGCAGTACTTC. Variable domain in full (rest from reference TRBV5-4 and TRBJ2-7): ETGVTQSPTHLIKTRGQQVTLRCSSQSGHNTVSWYQQALGQGPQFIFQYYREEENGRGNFPPRFSGLQFPNYSSELNVNALELDDSALYLCASKDYLGEQYFGPGTRLTVT.

The chain links TRBV3-1 (or the pseudogene TRBV3-2) to TRBJ1-2; TRBD1 might be the D (6 bases). Trimming cost V 6 bases and J 1 base, with 18 bases left between them. Germline values: CDR1 LGHDT, CDR2 YNNKEL (reference sequence). The length of the CDR3 is 16 residues. The CDR3: CASSFPGVGINYGYTF. CDR3 bases: TGTGCCAGCAGTTTTCCAGGGGTAGGGATTAACTATGGCTACACCTTC.

The chain joins TRBV6-5 to TRBJ1-2; D ambiguous. Trimming pared 7 bases from V and 7 bases from J, leaving 16 bases between. The CDR3 sequence is 13 residues long. Germline V gene lookup returns CDR1 MNHEY and CDR2 SVGAGI. Here the CDR3 reads CASTPLERAGYTF. CDR3 nucleotides: TGTGCCAGCACCCCCCTCGAGAGGGCTGGCTACACCTTC.

V gene TRBV10-1 combines with J gene TRBJ1-3, with 12 bases that match TRBD1. Germline V gene sequence: CDR1 WNHNN, CDR2 SYGVQD (reference sequence). The CDR3 sequence is 20 residues long. V lost 0 bases to trimming and J lost 0 bases; unmatched junction nucleotides: 9. The CDR3 region has the DNA TGCGCCAGCAGTGAGTCGTGGGACAGGGGGCCGGGGTTCTCTGGAAACACCATATATTTT. It translates to CASSESWDRGPGFSGNTIYF.

The gene calls are TRBV28 and TRBJ1-1; TRBD1 aligns across 7 bases. Per germline, CDR1 MDHEN and CDR2 SYDVKM. This CDR3 has 17 amino acids. The trim removed 6 bases at V and 0 bases at J, leaving 13 bases unmatched. CDR3 coding DNA: TGTGCCAGCAGCGCAAGGGGGCGGGGAAGGATGAACACTGAAGCTTTCTTT. Translating gives CASSARGRGRMNTEAFF.

The chain has TRBV5-1 and TRBJ1-1, with 8 nucleotides matching TRBD1. This CDR3 has 16 amino acids. The V and J ends lost 1 base and 6 bases, in that order; junction bases with no gene match: 11. CDR1 is SGHRS, CDR2 YFSETQ, per germline. CDR3 coding DNA: TGCGCCAGCAGCTTGTCAGGGGGCAGTTTGGTATCTGAAGCTTTCTTT. Its translation: CASSLSGGSLVSEAFF.

This clone was picked up a small number of times. This chain uses TRBV2 with TRBJ2-3, with 7 bases identical to TRBD2. The trim removed 3 bases at V and 4 bases at J, leaving 7 bases unmatched. The CDR3 loop spans 15 amino acids. CDR1 SNHLY and CDR2 FYNNEI come from the germline V gene. CDR3 bases: TGTGCCAGCAGTGAGGGCGGGAGAGGTTCAGATACGCAGTATTTT. This translates into CASSEGGRGSDTQYF.

The chain uses TRBV10-2 and TRBJ2-1; 8 bases match TRBD2. This CDR3 region has 15 residues. With 5 bases clipped from V and 6 bases from J, the junction kept 9 bases outside the gene matches. CDR1 WSHSY and CDR2 SAAADI come from the germline V gene. The CDR3 DNA is TGCGCCAGCAGTTTCCCCGGACTAGCTACCAATGAGCAGTTCTTC. Translated, it gives CASSFPGLATNEQFF.

The rearrangement links TRBV5-1 to TRBJ1-1, with no clear D. The germline V gene encodes CDR1 SGHRS and CDR2 YFSETQ. V was trimmed by 4 bases and J by 1 base, leaving 11 bases between them. This CDR3 has 14 amino acids. CDR3 sequence reads: CASSGLLPNTEAFF. CDR3 nucleotide sequence: TGCGCCAGCAGCGGATTACTACCGAACACTGAAGCTTTCTTT. Full variable domain (remainder filled in from reference TRBV5-1 and TRBJ1-1): KAGVTQTPRYLIKTRGQQVTLSCSPISGHRSVSWYQQTPGQGLQFLFEYFSETQRNKGNFPGRFSGRQFSNSRSEMNVSTLELGDSALYLCASSGLLPNTEAFFGQGTRLTVV.

The chain has TRBV19 and TRBJ2-2; 9 bases line up with TRBD2. The CDR3 is made up of 17 amino acids. The germline gives CDR1 LNHDA, CDR2 SQIVND (reference sequence). J was trimmed by 7 bases and V by 0 bases; bases with no gene match: 9. The CDR3 protein is CASSIDLPSGGNGELFF. The CDR3 coding sequence is TGTGCCAGTAGTATAGATCTTCCCAGCGGGGGGAACGGGGAGCTGTTTTTT.

V and J are TRBV19 and TRBJ1-1; possibly TRBD1 for D (6 bases). The V and J ends lost 6 bases and 2 bases respectively, with 16 bases between them. The CDR3 contains 15 residues. The germline CDR1 and CDR2 sequences are LNHDA and SQIVND (reference sequence). The CDR3 sequence: CASRIGQGLNTEAFF. In DNA, the CDR3 is TGTGCCAGTAGGATCGGTCAGGGGCTTAACACTGAAGCTTTCTTT.

This chain connects TRBV28 to TRBJ1-1, with 7 bases lining up with TRBD1. Germline loops: CDR1 MDHEN, CDR2 SYDVKM. Trimming cost V 6 bases and J 0 bases; bases outside gene matches: 4. The CDR3 loop spans 14 amino acids. CDR3 region: CASSYDRVNTEAFF. CDR3 bases: TGTGCCAGCAGCTACGACAGGGTGAACACTGAAGCTTTCTTT.

This sequence joins TRBV5-1 and TRBJ1-5; D gene unclear. V lost 5 bases and J lost 0, with 6 bases in between. The germline gives CDR1 SGHRS, CDR2 YFSETQ. The CDR3 is 13 amino acids. In DNA, the CDR3 is TGCGCCAGCAGGTCTTCTAGCAATCAGCCCCAGCATTTT. As protein: CASRSSSNQPQHF.

The chain employs TRBV7-2 and TRBJ1-5; 9 nucleotides agree with TRBD1. V gave up 5 bases and J gave up 4 bases; unmatched junction bases: 6. There are 15 residues in the CDR3. CDR1 SGHTA and CDR2 FQGNSA come from the germline V gene. The CDR3 region is CASSTHRGPNQPQHF. CDR3 DNA: TGTGCCAGCAGCACCCACAGGGGGCCGAATCAGCCCCAGCATTTT.

The chain is built from TRBV27 and TRBJ2-1; TRBD1 agrees at 9 bases. The CDR3 loop spans 15 amino acids. V lost 7 bases, J lost 6 bases, and 10 bases stayed unmatched. Germline lookup yields CDR1 MNHEY and CDR2 SMNVEV (reference sequence). The CDR3 DNA sequence: TGTGCCAGCAAAGACGGACAGGGGACCTTCAATGAGCAGTTCTTC. Its translation is CASKDGQGTFNEQFF.

The chain combines TRBV7-3 with TRBJ1-1, with D hard to call. CDR3 length: 12 amino acids. The V end was cut by 4 bases, the J end by 7 bases, with 10 bases between. CDR1 is SGHTA, CDR2 FQGTGA, per germline. Here the CDR3 reads CASSSPASEAFF. CDR3 nucleotide sequence: TGTGCCAGCAGCTCCCCTGCCAGTGAAGCTTTCTTT.

V and J are TRBV25-1 and TRBJ2-5; 12 positions agree with TRBD2. The CDR3 runs 14 residues. The J segment lost 5 bases and the V segment lost 8 bases, leaving 6 bases of the junction unmatched. CDR1 is MGHDK, CDR2 SYGVNS, per germline. The CDR3 DNA reads as TGTGCCAGCGGGCTAGCGGGGGGGAGGGAGACCCAGTACTTC. It translates to CASGLAGGRETQYF.

This chain joins TRBV6-5 and TRBJ1-2; 10 bases are shared with TRBD1. Germline values: CDR1 MNHEY, CDR2 SVGAGI. The CDR3 spans 15 residues. After removal of 6 bases from V and 4 bases from J, the junction contained 8 bases not matched to a gene. The CDR3 DNA sequence: TGTGCCAGCAGGAAAGACAGGGGGCGGGTCTATGGCTACACCTTC. Protein product: CASRKDRGRVYGYTF.

Only a few counts were recorded for this clone. This sequence joins TRBV2 and TRBJ2-3, with D tentatively TRBD1 (6 bases). The germline V gene has CDR1 SNHLY and CDR2 FYNNEI. The V gene lost 6 bases and the J gene lost 2 bases, with 12 bases spanning the gap. This CDR3 region has 14 residues. CDR3 loop: CASSRGTVTDTQYF. CDR3 sequence (DNA): TGTGCCAGCAGCAGGGGAACCGTCACAGATACGCAGTATTTT. The full variable domain, in which reference TRBV2 and TRBJ2-3 provide the parts outside the CDR3, is EPEVTQTPSHQVTQMGQEVILRCVPISNHLYFYWYRQILGQKVEFLVSFYNNEISEKSEIFDDQFSVERPDGSNFTLKIRSTKLEDSAMYFCASSRGTVTDTQYFGPGTRLTVL.

This clone was observed once. This rearrangement joins TRBV7-6 to TRBJ2-7; 7 bases align to TRBD1. Per the germline V gene, CDR1 is SGHVS and CDR2 is FNYEAQ. V was clipped by 2 bases and J by 2 bases; unmatched bases: 6. The CDR3 consists of 15 residues. Written as DNA, the CDR3 is TGTGCCAGCAGCTTACGGACAGGCCCAGCCTACGAGCAGTACTTC. It is translated as CASSLRTGPAYEQYF.

Concerning this clone itself: The sample has other DNA sequences that encode this CDR3 too. The chain combines TRBV29-1 with TRBJ2-1, with TRBD2 matching 8 bases. J lost 0 bases, V lost 6 bases, and 1 base had no gene match. This CDR3 region has 13 residues. CDR1 and CDR2 (germline): SQVTM, ANQGSEA. CDR3 sequence reads: CSVSGGSYNEQFF. CDR3 bases: TGCAGCGTGAGCGGGGGCTCCTACAATGAGCAGTTCTTC.

The DNA of the CDR3 is TGTGCCAGTCGACTGGCCGACGCCTATAATTCACCCCTCCACTTT. Amino acids: CASRLADAYNSPLHF. The chain couples TRBV19 to TRBJ1-6; no reliable D call. From germline, CDR1 is LNHDA and CDR2 SQIVND (reference sequence). Trimming removed 8 bases from V and 2 bases from J, with 13 bases in between. CDR3 length equals 15 residues.

This clone came up a few times. Here the CDR3 reads CASSLSRSGTGELFF. In DNA, the CDR3 is TGTGCCAGCAGCCTCTCGCGGAGCGGCACCGGGGAGCTGTTTTTT. V gene TRBV27 combines with J gene TRBJ2-2; D perhaps matches TRBD2 (5 bases). Trimming pared 6 bases from V and 4 bases from J, leaving 15 bases between. Germline V gene data show CDR1 as MNHEY and CDR2 as SMNVEV (reference sequence). The CDR3 contains 15 residues.

This clone was found a few times. This chain connects TRBV6-4 to TRBJ2-7; perhaps TRBD1 as D (6 bases). Per the germline V gene, CDR1 is MRHNA and CDR2 is SNTAGT. This CDR3 is 13 amino acids long. V was shortened by 3 bases and J by 7 bases, with 13 bases between the two germline ends. The CDR3 here is CASSEEYQGEQYF. CDR3 nucleotides: TGTGCCAGCAGTGAAGAATATCAGGGGGAGCAGTACTTC.

This sequence joins TRBV5-4 and TRBJ1-2; perhaps TRBD1 as D (5 bases). Germline-derived CDR1 and CDR2 are SGHNT and YYREEE (reference sequence). The CDR3 is made up of 13 amino acids. V lost 0 bases, J lost 6 bases, and 9 bases lay in between. CDR3 protein: CASSLVGAHGYTF. The DNA for the CDR3 is TGTGCCAGCAGCTTGGTAGGGGCCCATGGCTACACCTTC.

The chain carries TRBV7-3 and TRBJ2-1, with D perhaps matching TRBD2 (6 bases). V lost 3 bases to trimming and J lost 4 bases, with 13 bases between them. CDR1 SGHTA and CDR2 FQGTGA come from the germline V gene. The CDR3 spans 15 residues. The CDR3 reads CASSFGPAGYNEQFF. Here the CDR3 DNA reads TGTGCCAGCAGCTTTGGCCCTGCGGGGTACAATGAGCAGTTCTTC.

This clone has a single count. The chain links TRBV24-1 to TRBJ2-3; TRBD2 aligns across 8 bases. CDR3 size: 20 residues. Per germline, CDR1 KGHDR and CDR2 SFDVKD. Trimming removed 4 bases from V and 4 bases from J; junction bases left unmatched: 21. The CDR3 spells CATSDRRGGGLVSPPDTQYF. Here the CDR3 DNA reads TGTGCCACCAGTGACCGACGGGGGGGTGGGCTAGTCTCGCCGCCAGATACGCAGTATTTT.

This rearrangement joins TRBV30 to TRBJ2-3; D might be TRBD2 (6 bases). This CDR3 spans 13 amino acids. V dropped 2 bases and J dropped 6 bases, with 12 bases sitting between them. The germline gives CDR1 GTSNPN, CDR2 SVGIG (reference sequence). CDR3 sequence: CAWSRLGGDTQYF. The CDR3 DNA sequence: TGTGCCTGGAGTCGACTAGGTGGGGATACGCAGTATTTT.